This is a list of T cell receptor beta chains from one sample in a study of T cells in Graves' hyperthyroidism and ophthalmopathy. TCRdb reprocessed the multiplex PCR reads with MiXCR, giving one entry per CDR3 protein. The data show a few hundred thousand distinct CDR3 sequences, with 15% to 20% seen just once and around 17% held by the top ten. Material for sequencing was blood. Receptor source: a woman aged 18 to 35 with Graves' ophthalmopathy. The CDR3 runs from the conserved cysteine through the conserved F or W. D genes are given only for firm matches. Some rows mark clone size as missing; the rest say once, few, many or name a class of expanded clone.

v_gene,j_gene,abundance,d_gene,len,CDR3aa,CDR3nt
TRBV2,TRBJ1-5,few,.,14,CASSNGQPNQPQHF,TGTGCCAGCAGCAACGGACAGCCTAATCAGCCCCAGCATTTT
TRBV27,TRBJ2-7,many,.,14,CASSLHGQSYEQYF,TGTGCCAGCAGTTTGCACGGACAGTCCTACGAGCAGTACTTC
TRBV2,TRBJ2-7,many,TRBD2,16,CASSVNSGSGTYEQYF,TGTGCCAGCAGTGTTAATAGCGGGAGTGGAACCTACGAGCAGTACTTC
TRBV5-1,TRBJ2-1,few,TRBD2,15,CAGSLGGSSYNEQFF,TGCGCCGGCAGCTTGGGCGGGAGCTCCTACAATGAGCAGTTCTTC
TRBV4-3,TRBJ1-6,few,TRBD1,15,CASSQDGQGWSPLHF,TGCGCCAGCAGCCAAGACGGACAGGGGTGGTCGCCCCTCCACTTT
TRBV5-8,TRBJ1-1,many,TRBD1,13,CASSGRGRTEAFF,TGTGCCAGCAGCGGGAGGGGGCGGACTGAAGCTTTCTTT
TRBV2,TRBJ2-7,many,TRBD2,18,CASSEVRGVAGGRYEQYF,TGTGCCAGCAGTGAAGTTCGGGGGGTAGCGGGAGGAAGGTACGAGCAGTACTTC
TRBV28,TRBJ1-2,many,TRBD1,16,CASSRVAGQGATGYTF,TGTGCCAGCAGTCGGGTCGCGGGACAGGGGGCGACTGGCTACACCTTC
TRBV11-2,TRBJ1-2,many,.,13,CASSLGAGFGYTF,TGTGCCAGCAGCTTAGGGGCAGGGTTTGGCTACACCTTC
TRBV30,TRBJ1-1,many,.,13,CAWSGAGNTEAFF,TGTGCCTGGAGTGGAGCGGGAAACACTGAAGCTTTCTTT
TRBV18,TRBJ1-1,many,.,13,CASSPGDSTEAFF,TGTGCCAGCTCACCAGGGGATAGCACTGAAGCTTTCTTT
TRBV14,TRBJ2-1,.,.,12,CASSQAGPRQFF,TGTGCCAGCAGCCAAGCGGGACCCAGACAGTTCTTC
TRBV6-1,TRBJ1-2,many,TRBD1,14,CASTGQGLPYGYTF,TGTGCCAGCACGGGACAGGGGCTTCCCTATGGCTACACCTTC
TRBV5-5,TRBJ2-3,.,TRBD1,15,CASSWGDRGTDTQYF,TGTGCCAGCAGCTGGGGGGACAGGGGTACAGATACGCAGTATTTT
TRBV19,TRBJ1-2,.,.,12,CASDKQGYGYTF,TGTGCCAGTGACAAACAGGGATATGGCTACACCTTC
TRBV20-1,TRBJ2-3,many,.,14,CSARADRFTDTQYF,TGCAGTGCTAGAGCGGACCGTTTCACAGATACGCAGTATTTT
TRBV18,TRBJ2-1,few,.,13,CASSPAGRNEQFF,TGTGCCAGCTCACCGGCCGGACGGAATGAGCAGTTCTTC
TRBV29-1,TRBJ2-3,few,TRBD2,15,CSVDGLARTPDTQYF,TGCAGCGTAGACGGACTAGCGCGAACCCCGGATACGCAGTATTTT
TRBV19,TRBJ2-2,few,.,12,CASSMADRELFF,TGTGCCAGTAGTATGGCAGATCGGGAGCTGTTTTTT
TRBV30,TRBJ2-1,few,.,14,CAWSDPATVNEQFF,TGTGCCTGGAGTGATCCGGCGACCGTTAATGAGCAGTTCTTC
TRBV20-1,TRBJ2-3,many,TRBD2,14,CSAGLGYGTDTQYF,TGCAGTGCTGGACTAGGGTATGGCACAGATACGCAGTATTTT
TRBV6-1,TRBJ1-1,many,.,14,CASTQGGGQSEAFF,TGTGCCAGCACCCAAGGCGGGGGGCAATCTGAAGCTTTCTTT
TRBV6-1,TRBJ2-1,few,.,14,CATHSGPSYNEQFF,TGTGCCACCCATAGCGGACCTTCCTACAATGAGCAGTTCTTC
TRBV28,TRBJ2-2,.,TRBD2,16,CAANGGLAGATGELFF,TGTGCCGCAAATGGGGGACTAGCGGGAGCCACCGGGGAGCTGTTTTTT
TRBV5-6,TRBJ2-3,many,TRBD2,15,CASSLALAGVDTQYF,TGTGCCAGCAGCTTGGCATTAGCGGGAGTAGATACGCAGTATTTT
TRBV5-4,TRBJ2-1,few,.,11,CASSSAREQFF,TGTGCCAGCAGCTCCGCTCGAGAGCAGTTCTTC
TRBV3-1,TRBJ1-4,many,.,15,CASSQDGATNEKLFF,TGTGCCAGCAGCCAAGACGGAGCAACTAATGAAAAACTGTTTTTT
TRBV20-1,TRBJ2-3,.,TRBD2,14,CSAQTSGSTDAQYF,TGCAGTGCTCAGACTAGCGGTAGCACAGATGCGCAGTATTTT
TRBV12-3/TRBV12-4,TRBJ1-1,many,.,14,CASSLWGSHTEAFF,TGTGCCAGCAGCTTGTGGGGATCTCACACTGAAGCTTTCTTT
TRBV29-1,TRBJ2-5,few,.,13,CSVELQGWKTQYF,TGCAGCGTTGAATTACAGGGTTGGAAGACCCAGTACTTC
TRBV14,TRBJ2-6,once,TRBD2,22,CASSQVGLAGVALNSGANVLTF,TGTGCCAGCAGCCAAGTCGGCCTTGCGGGAGTGGCTTTGAACTCTGGGGCCAACGTCCTGACTTTC
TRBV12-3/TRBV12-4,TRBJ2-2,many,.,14,CASSPRGDTGELFF,TGTGCCAGCAGTCCCAGGGGGGACACCGGGGAGCTGTTTTTT
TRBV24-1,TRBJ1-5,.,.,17,CATSEAGTQGDNQPQHF,TGTGCCACCAGTGAAGCCGGGACCCAAGGGGATAATCAGCCCCAGCATTTT
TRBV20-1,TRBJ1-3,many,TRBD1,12,CSAGGTGNTIYF,TGCAGCGCAGGGGGCACTGGAAACACCATATATTTT
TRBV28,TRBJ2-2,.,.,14,CASSFSTSSGELFF,TGTGCCAGCAGTTTCTCAACTAGTAGCGGGGAGCTGTTTTTT
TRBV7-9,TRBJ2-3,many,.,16,CASRSSYKGYTDTQYF,TGTGCCAGCAGATCGAGCTATAAGGGATACACAGATACGCAGTATTTT
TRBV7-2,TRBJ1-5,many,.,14,CASSLRQGSRPQHF,TGTGCCAGCAGCTTGAGGCAGGGGTCTCGACCCCAGCATTTT
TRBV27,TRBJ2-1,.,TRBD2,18,CASSLRDGSGGPYNEQFF,TGTGCCAGCAGTTTACGGGATGGAAGCGGGGGACCCTACAATGAGCAGTTCTTC
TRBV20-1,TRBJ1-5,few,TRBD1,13,CSAIGGSNQPQHF,TGCAGTGCTATAGGGGGCTCGAATCAGCCCCAGCATTTT
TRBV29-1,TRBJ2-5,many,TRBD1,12,CSAPQGRETQYF,TGCAGCGCCCCACAGGGGCGTGAGACCCAGTACTTC
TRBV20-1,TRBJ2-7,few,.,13,CSARGPQSYEQYF,TGCAGTGCTAGAGGACCCCAATCCTACGAGCAGTACTTC
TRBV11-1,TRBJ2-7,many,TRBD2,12,CASASGNGEQYF,TGTGCCAGCGCTAGCGGGAATGGCGAGCAGTACTTC
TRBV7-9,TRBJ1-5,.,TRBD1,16,CASSSFSGQGGQPQHF,TGTGCCAGCAGCTCATTTAGCGGACAGGGGGGCCAGCCCCAGCATTTT
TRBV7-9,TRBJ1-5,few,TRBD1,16,CASSLVGTGHNQPQHF,TGTGCCAGCAGCTTAGTCGGGACAGGCCACAATCAGCCCCAGCATTTT
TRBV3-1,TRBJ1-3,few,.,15,CASSQEWVSGNTIYF,TGTGCCAGCAGCCAAGAGTGGGTCTCTGGAAACACCATATATTTT